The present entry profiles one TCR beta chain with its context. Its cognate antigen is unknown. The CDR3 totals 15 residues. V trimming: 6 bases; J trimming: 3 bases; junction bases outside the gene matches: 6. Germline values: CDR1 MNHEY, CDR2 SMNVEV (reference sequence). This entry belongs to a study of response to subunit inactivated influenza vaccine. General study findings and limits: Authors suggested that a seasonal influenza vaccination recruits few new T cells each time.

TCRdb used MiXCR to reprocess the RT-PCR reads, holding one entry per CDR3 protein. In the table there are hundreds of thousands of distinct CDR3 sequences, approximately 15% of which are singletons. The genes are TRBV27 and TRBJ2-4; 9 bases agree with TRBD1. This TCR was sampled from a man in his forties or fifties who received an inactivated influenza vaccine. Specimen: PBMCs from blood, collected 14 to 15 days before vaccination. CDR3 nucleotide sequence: TGTGCCAGCAGCCGGACAGGGGACAGCAAAAACATTCAGTACTTC. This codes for CASSRTGDSKNIQYF.